One and the same sample provided the 18 T cell receptor beta chains below, sequenced in a study of T cells in women clearing cervical HPV infection. The protocol was immunoSEQ multiplex PCR, while the TCRdb copy is restricted to in-frame clones and leaves out a portion. The table counts approximately 16,000 clones; 5.5% to 8% lies in the top ten. Sequenced material: blood buffy coat. The receptors here all came from a woman between 18 and 70 years old with a cervical HPV16 infection that either progressed to CIN3+ or cleared (not recorded which).

Concerning this clone itself: The read finishes 3 residues shy of the CDR3 end, and the germline J gene is used to complete it. The chain joins TRBV2 to TRBJ1-3; D not certain. Trimming cost V 7 bases and J 3 bases, with 4 bases left between them. Germline CDR1 is SNHLY and CDR2 is FYNNEI. CDR3 length: 11 residues. The DNA read from the CDR3 is TGTGCCAGCACGGGTGGAAACACC. Translating it yields CASTGGNT. The CDR3 reads in full as CASTGGNTIYF.

Comments on this clone: The CDR3 end falls 3 residues outside the read, so it is completed with the germline J gene. The chain is built from TRBV7-3 and TRBJ1-6; TRBD1 matches at 8 bases. Germline CDR1 reads SGHTA; CDR2 reads FQGTGA. This CDR3 has 15 residues. The V gene end was trimmed by 4 bases and the J gene end by 9 bases; junction bases not matched to a gene: 8. This chain's CDR3 is CASSSGRQGSSPLHF. The CDR3 DNA, read in part, is TGTGCCAGCAGCTCCGGGAGACAGGGGAGTTCACCC. Looking up the rest from reference TRBV7-3 and TRBJ1-6 gives the full variable domain: GAGVSQTPSNKVTEKGKYVELRCDPISGHTALYWYRQSLGQGPEFLIYFQGTGAADDSGLPNDRFFAVRPEGSVSTLKIQRTERGDSAVYLCASSSGRQGSSPLHFGNGTRLTVT.

For this clone: The observed sequence ends 3 residues before the CDR3 terminus, with the missing tail filled in from the germline J gene. The chain uses TRBV11-3 and TRBJ2-3; D remains unclear. Trimming left V 3 bases short and J 3 bases short, with 7 bases between. The CDR3 length is 13 residues. CDR1 and CDR2 from the germline V gene are SGHNT and YENEEA. This CDR3 is CASSFQVTDTQYF. CDR3 DNA (partial): TGTGCCAGCAGCTTCCAGGTGACAGATACG.

The sequenced CDR3 bases are TGCGCCAGCTCCAAACAGACAGAGACAAACACTGAA. This codes for CASSKQTETNTE. The whole CDR3 protein is CASSKQTETNTEAFF. V and J are TRBV5-1 and TRBJ1-1; D is possibly TRBD1 (5 bases). With the read ending 3 residues before the CDR3 end, the germline J gene is used to fill in that end. Deletions cut 7 bases from V and 2 bases from J, with 18 bases between. Germline CDR1 reads SGHRS; CDR2 reads YFSETQ. The CDR3 length is 15 residues. Full variable domain (missing parts from reference TRBV5-1 and TRBJ1-1): KAGVTQTPRYLIKTRGQQVTLSCSPISGHRSVSWYQQTPGQGLQFLFEYFSETQRNKGNFPGRFSGRQFSNSRSEMNVSTLELGDSALYLCASSKQTETNTEAFFGQGTRLTVV.

On this clone itself: The read finishes 3 residues shy of the CDR3 end, and the germline J gene is used to complete it. This chain joins TRBV19 and TRBJ1-6; no reliable D call. Trimming pared 3 bases from V and 10 bases from J, leaving 16 bases between. CDR3 length: 15 residues. Germline V gives CDR1 LNHDA, CDR2 SQIVND (reference sequence). The CDR3 DNA, read in part, is TGTGCCAGTAGTATTTTGCCTTTTCGTGGCTCACCC. Protein product: CASSILPFRGSP. The entire CDR3 sequence reads CASSILPFRGSPLHF.

On this clone itself: The read finishes 3 residues shy of the CDR3 end, and the germline J gene is used to complete it. The chain uses TRBV20-1 and TRBJ1-1; 7 nucleotides agree with TRBD1. V dropped 1 base and J dropped 0; count of bases not matched to a gene: 23. There are 21 residues in the CDR3. CDR1 is DFQATT and CDR2 is SNEGSKA in the germline V gene (reference sequence). Partial CDR3 DNA: TGCAGTGCTAGAGCCACAAGGGCAGGGGGTCGGTCTGCATCTGTGAACACTGAA. Translation gives CSARATRAGGRSASVNTE. In full, the CDR3 is CSARATRAGGRSASVNTEAFF.

Note on this clone: The sequenced fragment ends 3 residues before the CDR3 boundary, so the rest is inferred from the germline J gene. This sequence joins TRBV11-1 and TRBJ2-7; D might be TRBD1 (6 bases). Germline-derived CDR1 and CDR2 are SGHAT and FQDESV (reference sequence). The CDR3 is 14 amino acids. Deletions cut 4 bases from V and 0 bases from J, with 10 bases between. The DNA read from the CDR3 is TGTGCCAGCAGCTCACAGGGATACTCCTACGAG. It specifies CASSSQGYSYE. The full CDR3 sequence reads CASSSQGYSYEQYF.

As regards this clone: Sequencing ends 3 residues short of the CDR3 end; the germline J gene provides the rest. The chain is built from TRBV12-3 or TRBV12-4 and TRBJ2-3, with a tentative D call TRBD2 (6 bases). The length of the CDR3 is 13 residues. V gave up 6 bases and J gave up 3 bases, with 10 bases separating them. CDR3 protein: CASRPAGTDTQYF. The sequenced part of the CDR3 DNA is TGTGCCAGCAGACCTGCGGGGACAGATACG.

In regard to this clone: Sequencing ends 3 residues short of the CDR3 end; the germline J gene provides the rest. This rearrangement joins TRBV7-3 to TRBJ2-1; 8 nucleotides match TRBD2. V was pared by 5 bases and J by 9 bases, with 15 bases of the junction left unmatched. The germline V gene encodes CDR1 SGHTA and CDR2 FQGTGA. The CDR3 has 16 amino acids. CDR3 residues: CASSPSLGRGVIEQFF. The CDR3 bases that were read are TGTGCCAGCAGCCCAAGTTTGGGGCGGGGGGTTATTGAG.

Concerning this clone: The read ends 3 residues early relative to the CDR3; the germline J gene fills the gap. This chain uses TRBV12-3 or TRBV12-4 with TRBJ2-1, with 10 bases that match TRBD2. The J segment lost 4 bases and the V segment lost 5 bases, leaving 5 bases of the junction unmatched. CDR3 length: 15 residues. The CDR3 region is CASSQAGGQYNEQFF. The covered CDR3 bases are TGTGCCAGCAGTCAAGCGGGGGGGCAATACAATGAG.

Points on this clone: The sequence runs out 3 residues before the end of the CDR3; the remainder is reconstructed from the germline J gene. The chain is built from TRBV29-1 and TRBJ2-1; TRBD2 aligns across 10 bases. V shed 8 bases, J shed 4 bases, and the junction held 5 bases outside the gene matches. The V gene's germline CDR1 is SQVTM and CDR2 ANQGSEA. This CDR3 has 13 residues. The CDR3 protein is CSMPTSGYNEQFF. CDR3 DNA, as far as it was read: TGCAGCATGCCGACTAGCGGGTACAATGAG.

As concerns this clone: The read terminates 3 residues ahead of where the CDR3 ends, so the germline J gene completes it. The genes are TRBV2 and TRBJ2-2; D is possibly TRBD1 (5 bases). CDR3 size: 15 residues. V lost 4 bases and J 4 bases, leaving 13 bases between the germline ends. Germline V gives CDR1 SNHLY, CDR2 FYNNEI. The CDR3 DNA, read in part, is TGTGCCAGCAGTGTTGGAAAGGGGCCCACCGGGGAG. Amino acids: CASSVGKGPTGE. The CDR3 in its entirety is CASSVGKGPTGELFF.

Worth noting for this clone: Read data end 3 residues before the CDR3 end; the end is taken from the germline J gene. The chain couples TRBV20-1 to TRBJ1-3; 8 bases agree with TRBD1. With 0 bases clipped from V and 3 bases from J, the junction kept 4 bases outside the gene matches. Germline CDR1 and CDR2: DFQATT and SNEGSKA (reference sequence). The CDR3 spans 15 residues. This chain's CDR3 is CSARDHRGIGNTIYF. CDR3 DNA, as far as it was read: TGCAGTGCTAGAGATCACAGGGGGATTGGAAACACC.

Comment on this clone: The observed sequence ends 3 residues before the CDR3 terminus, with the missing tail filled in from the germline J gene. J is TRBJ1-1 and V is TRBV7-9; 8 bases match TRBD1. The CDR3 has 15 residues. Germline V CDR1 and CDR2: SEHNR, FQNEAQ (reference sequence). CDR3: CASSSGTGVTDTAFF. The sequenced CDR3 bases are TGTGCCAGCAGCTCCGGGACAGGAGTTACAGATACG. Using reference TRBV7-9 and TRBJ1-1 for the parts outside the CDR3, the full variable domain is DTGVSQNPRHKITKRGQNVTFRCDPISEHNRLYWYRQTLGQGPEFLTYFQNEAQLEKSRLLSDRFSAERPKGSFSTLEIQRTEQGDSAMYLCASSSGTGVTDTAFFGQGTRLTVV.

On this clone itself: The read ends 3 residues shy of where the CDR3 ends; the end is completed using the germline J gene. This chain uses TRBV5-1 with TRBJ2-1; 10 nucleotides agree with TRBD2. V shed 4 bases, J shed 4 bases, and the junction held 11 bases outside the gene matches. Germline CDR1 reads SGHRS; CDR2 reads YFSETQ. The CDR3 covers 17 residues. The sequenced part of the CDR3 DNA is TGCGCCAGCAGCCCCCAGCGGGGGGGCCTGGTTTACAATGAG. Translated, it gives CASSPQRGGLVYNE. The CDR3 as a whole reads CASSPQRGGLVYNEQFF.

The CDR3 bases that were read are TGTGCCAGCTCACCGGGACAGGGGGCTTCCGAGACC. This gives the protein CASSPGQGASET. The CDR3 in full is CASSPGQGASETQYF. The gene calls are TRBV18 and TRBJ2-5, with TRBD1 identical over 12 bases. The read comes to an end 3 residues before the CDR3 does, leaving the germline J gene to fill in the end. This CDR3 comprises 15 residues. In germline, CDR1 is KGHSH, CDR2 LQKENI. With 3 bases clipped from V and 5 bases from J, the junction kept 4 bases outside the gene matches.

As for this clone: The read ends 3 residues early relative to the CDR3; the germline J gene fills the gap. This chain joins TRBV10-1 and TRBJ1-6, with unresolved D. The CDR3 sequence is 18 residues long. From germline, CDR1 is WNHNN and CDR2 SYGVQD (reference sequence). Deletions cut 11 bases from V and 12 bases from J, with 35 bases between. The CDR3 is CAPPWQPHQVVAIQPLHF. The sequenced CDR3 bases are TGCGCCCCGCCCTGGCAGCCTCACCAGGTTGTTGCAATACAACCC.

Worth noting for this clone: From the germline J gene comes the end of the CDR3, since the read stops 3 residues before it. The chain recombines TRBV5-4 with TRBJ2-5; 7 bases are a match to TRBD1. Germline values: CDR1 SGHNT, CDR2 YYREEE (reference sequence). This CDR3 contains 13 residues. Unmatched junction bases numbered 3, after V lost 5 bases and J lost 2 bases. CDR3 in amino acids: CASRGQSQETQYF. CDR3 DNA (partial): TGTGCCAGCAGGGGACAGTCTCAAGAGACC.